Listed here are 20 T cell receptor beta chains from one sample, sequenced in a study of regulatory T cells listed by TCRdb under 2018. Their target antigens are unknown. Library construction relied on the immunoSEQ multiplex PCR assay. In the multiplex PCR, 52 forward TRBV primers and 13 reverse TRBJ primers were used, and assay-based and computational corrections were applied for amplification bias. TCRdb took over this immuneACCESS table, retaining in-frame rearrangements with V and J assigned. Such tables are incomplete; in checked studies, under half of the missing clones stem from an unresolved V gene, and the remainder is unexplained. This sample has more than 25,000 clones in its table, and around 93% of those were observed once. Clones ranked in the top ten supply around 1.5% of the sample. The study at large found these results: Hydrophobic residues at CDR3 positions 6 and 7 were enriched in conventional CD4+ T cells from CD3G-deficient patients, which suggests more self-reactive specificities.

Sequenced input: conventional CD4+ T cells sorted from blood. The receptors here all came from a person under 35 with CD3G deficiency.

CDR3 in amino acids: CASSPRARQGSYEQYF. Written as DNA, the CDR3 is TGCGCCAGCAGCCCTAGGGCGCGACAGGGGTCCTACGAGCAGTACTTC. The gene calls are TRBV5-1 and TRBJ2-7, with 8 positions matching TRBD1. CDR1 is SGHRS, CDR2 YFSETQ, per germline. CDR3 length: 16 residues. With V trimmed by 4 bases and J by 1 base, 10 bases remained unmatched. Supplemented by reference TRBV5-1 and TRBJ2-7, the full variable domain reads KAGVTQTPRYLIKTRGQQVTLSCSPISGHRSVSWYQQTPGQGLQFLFEYFSETQRNKGNFPGRFSGRQFSNSRSEMNVSTLELGDSALYLCASSPRARQGSYEQYFGPGTRLTVT.

J is TRBJ1-2 and V is TRBV28; possible D gene TRBD1, 5 bases. Trimming pared 5 bases from V and 8 bases from J, leaving 12 bases between. Germline CDR1 and CDR2: MDHEN and SYDVKM. The CDR3 totals 12 residues. Here the CDR3 DNA reads TGTGCCAGCAGTGAGGGACCTCGGGGCTACACCTTC. This translates into CASSEGPRGYTF.

This sequence joins TRBV29-1 and TRBJ2-7, with 11 bases fitting TRBD1. This CDR3 is 13 amino acids long. Trimming took 7 bases from V and 3 from J; bases not matched to a gene: 5. The germline gives CDR1 SQVTM, CDR2 ANQGSEA. The CDR3: CSGVGQGVYEQYF. CDR3 DNA sequence: TGCAGCGGTGTGGGACAGGGGGTCTACGAGCAGTACTTC.

This chain links TRBV2 with TRBJ2-1, with a weak D call TRBD1 (6 bases). Trimming removed 3 bases at V and 0 bases at J, with 9 bases between. CDR1 and CDR2 (germline): SNHLY, FYNNEI. This CDR3 has 15 residues. The DNA of the CDR3 is TGTGCCAGCAGTGAGAACAGGGTCTCCTACAATGAGCAGTTCTTC. Its protein is CASSENRVSYNEQFF.

This chain uses TRBV4-1 with TRBJ2-2; D is perhaps TRBD1 (6 bases). The CDR3 is 16 residues long. CDR1 is MGHRA, CDR2 YSYEKL, per germline. V was pared by 6 bases and J by 8 bases, with 22 bases between. The CDR3 DNA reads TGCGCCAGCAGTGACCCTCGGGCCAAAAGGGGGGGGGAGCTGTTTTTT. This encodes CASSDPRAKRGGELFF.

The rearrangement links TRBV5-1 to TRBJ2-2, with D tentatively TRBD1 (5 bases). The V and J ends lost 1 base and 2 bases respectively, with 12 bases between them. CDR1 and CDR2 (germline): SGHRS, YFSETQ. This CDR3 spans 16 amino acids. The CDR3 DNA reads TGCGCCAGCAGCTTGCAGGGATCAGCTAACACCGGGGAGCTGTTTTTT. This gives the protein CASSLQGSANTGELFF.

The rearrangement uses TRBV7-9 and TRBJ2-1; D tentatively fits TRBD1 or TRBD2 (5 bases each). Germline lookup yields CDR1 SEHNR and CDR2 FQNEAQ (reference sequence). Trimming left V 3 bases short and J 13 bases short, with 13 bases between. This CDR3 has 12 residues. CDR3 coding DNA: TGTGCCAGCAGCTTCCCGGGTGGGACCCAGTTCTTC. Translated, it gives CASSFPGGTQFF. The whole variable domain, remainder taken from reference TRBV7-9 and TRBJ2-1, is DTGVSQNPRHKITKRGQNVTFRCDPISEHNRLYWYRQTLGQGPEFLTYFQNEAQLEKSRLLSDRFSAERPKGSFSTLEIQRTEQGDSAMYLCASSFPGGTQFFGPGTRLTVL.

The rearrangement joins TRBV6-1 to TRBJ2-2; D is ambiguous. The CDR3 runs to 15 residues. The V and J ends lost 6 bases and 4 bases respectively, with 15 bases between them. Germline V gives CDR1 MNHNS, CDR2 SASEGT. The CDR3 nucleotides read TGTGCCAGCAGAACCCTCCGGGCTGGCACCGGGGAGCTGTTTTTT. It is translated as CASRTLRAGTGELFF.

The V and J genes are TRBV27 and TRBJ1-2, with unresolved D. The germline CDR1 and CDR2 sequences are MNHEY and SMNVEV (reference sequence). CDR3 size: 16 residues. Trimming removed 9 bases at V and 0 bases at J, with 20 bases between. CDR3 DNA: TGTGCCAGAGAGCTCATAGGTCCCCAAGCTAACTATGGCTACACCTTC. Encoded protein: CARELIGPQANYGYTF.

DNA for the CDR3: TGTGCCAGCAGCTTCGGGGGCACGGAGACCCAGTACTTC. Translated, it gives CASSFGGTETQYF. V is TRBV7-9 and J is TRBJ2-5; D may be TRBD1 or TRBD2 (6 bases each). Germline CDR1 reads SEHNR; CDR2 reads FQNEAQ (reference sequence). The CDR3 runs 13 residues. V was pared by 3 bases and J by 5 bases, with 10 bases between.

The CDR3 region is CASSGGRLTGELFF. The CDR3 nucleotides read TGTGCCAGCAGTGGGGGTCGTTTGACCGGGGAGCTGTTTTTT. The V gene is TRBV6-1, the J gene TRBJ2-2; D unresolved. The V gene lost 4 bases and the J gene lost 5 bases, with 11 bases spanning the gap. The CDR3 consists of 14 residues. Germline lookup yields CDR1 MNHNS and CDR2 SASEGT.

The chain couples TRBV6-1 to TRBJ1-1, with D perhaps TRBD1 (6 bases). Trimming pared 6 bases from V and 0 bases from J, leaving 11 bases between. Germline CDR1 and CDR2: MNHNS and SASEGT. This CDR3 has 14 residues. CDR3 bases: TGTGCCAGCAGGGACAGAACCATGAACACTGAAGCTTTCTTT. As protein: CASRDRTMNTEAFF.

The chain recombines TRBV5-5 with TRBJ1-1; 7 bases are a match to TRBD1. The ends lost 1 base at V and 1 base at J; junction bases unmatched: 4. CDR3 length equals 15 residues. CDR1 and CDR2 from the germline V gene are SGHKS and YYEKEE (reference sequence). As DNA, the CDR3 is TGTGCCAGCAGCTTGTTACAGGGGAGGAACACTGAAGCTTTCTTT. It specifies CASSLLQGRNTEAFF.

The J gene is TRBJ2-2, the V gene TRBV9; D is uncertain. The V end was cut by 3 bases, the J end by 2 bases, with 8 bases between. The length of the CDR3 is 14 residues. Germline V CDR1 and CDR2: SGDLS, YYNGEE. The CDR3 nucleotides read TGTGCCAGCAGCGGAACAGCAAACACCGGGGAGCTGTTTTTT. This gives the protein CASSGTANTGELFF.

The chain employs TRBV30 and TRBJ2-3, with a weak D call TRBD1 (5 bases). The CDR3 is 13 amino acids. Trimming removed 3 bases at V and 3 bases at J, with 10 bases between. Germline V gene data show CDR1 as GTSNPN and CDR2 as SVGIG (reference sequence). CDR3 DNA: TGTGCCTGGAGCGTCAGGGAAACAGATACGCAGTATTTT. It encodes CAWSVRETDTQYF.

The chain links TRBV19 to TRBJ2-2, with 8 bases aligning to TRBD1. CDR1 and CDR2 from the germline V gene are LNHDA and SQIVND (reference sequence). V shed 7 bases and J 1 base; nucleotides not matched to a gene: 11. The CDR3 totals 17 residues. Written as DNA, the CDR3 is TGTGCCAGTAAGGGACAGGCCCCCCTCCGGAACACCGGGGAGCTGTTTTTT. It yields the protein CASKGQAPLRNTGELFF.

Turning to this clone: Because the CDR3's place on the DNA is in doubt, the DNA is left out and the CDR3 is given as listed by TCRdb. This chain connects TRBV6-1 to TRBJ2-1; TRBD2 reflects the table's D call only, with no check against the DNA. The CDR3 length is 15 residues, termini included. Germline V gives CDR1 MNHNS, CDR2 SASEGT. The CDR3 reads CASSVLRAGRNEQFF.

The chain is built from TRBV7-9 and TRBJ2-3, with 7 positions matching TRBD1. Germline V gene lookup returns CDR1 SEHNR and CDR2 FQNEAQ (reference sequence). CDR3 length equals 14 residues. The V and J ends lost 5 bases and 2 bases, in that order; junction bases with no gene match: 4. The CDR3, as DNA: TGTGCCAGCAGCAGGGGGCAATCCACAGATACGCAGTATTTT. It specifies CASSRGQSTDTQYF.

Here the CDR3 reads CASSSYESAYGYTF. CDR3 sequence (DNA): TGTGCCAGCAGTTCTTATGAATCAGCCTATGGCTACACCTTC. The chain uses TRBV28 and TRBJ1-2; D is uncertain. The CDR3 consists of 14 residues. Germline CDR1 MDHEN, CDR2 SYDVKM. V lost 4 bases to trimming and J lost 4 bases, with 13 bases between them.

V usage is TRBV7-2 and J usage is TRBJ1-2; TRBD1 is a possible D gene (6 bases). This CDR3 is built from 11 residues. Trimming stripped 6 bases from V and 7 bases from J, with 9 bases between. Germline loops: CDR1 SGHTA, CDR2 FQGNSA. Written as DNA, the CDR3 is TGTGCCAGCAGGGGGGGCCGTGGCTACACCTTC. The encoded protein is CASRGGRGYTF.